This T cell receptor (beta chain) was identified in a study of blood T cell repertoires in COVID-19. About the research overall: Whether acute or convalescent, the COVID-19 samples came from the United States, Italy and Spain. The analysed material was cDNA or gDNA that came from T cells, B-cell-depleted T cells, or PBMCs.

Per the original data handling: For nucleated cells, counts were estimated from reference gene primer amplification. Repertoires were generated with immunoSEQ multiplex PCR, while TCRdb's copy carries only in-frame clones and drops some. The V and J calls and the clone size are those of that table, but D and trimming were determined from the DNA. The sample includes roughly 330,000 clones, 89% seen only once; the top ten take about 6%. The length of the CDR3 is 14 residues. The germline V gene has CDR1 SGHAT and CDR2 FQNNGV. The ends were cut back, 0 bases at V and 6 bases at J, with 8 bases in the middle.

The chain combines TRBV11-2 with TRBJ2-2; possibly TRBD2 for D (6 bases). This receptor was taken from a man aged 18 to 30 who had recovered from COVID-19. Sequencing was done on a sample of peripheral blood. CDR3 sequence (DNA): TGTGCCAGCAGCTTAGATTCGGGGGCCGGGGAGCTGTTTTTT. Protein product: CASSLDSGAGELFF.